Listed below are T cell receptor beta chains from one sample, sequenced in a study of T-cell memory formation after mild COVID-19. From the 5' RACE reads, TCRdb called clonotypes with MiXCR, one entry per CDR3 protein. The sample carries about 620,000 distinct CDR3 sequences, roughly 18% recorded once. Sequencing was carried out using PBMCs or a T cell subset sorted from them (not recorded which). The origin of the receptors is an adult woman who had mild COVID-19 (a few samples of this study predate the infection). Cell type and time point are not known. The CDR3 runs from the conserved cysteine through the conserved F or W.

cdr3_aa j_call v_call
CASSLLASRHNEQFF TRBJ2-1 TRBV5-1
CASSYPRRAVKADTQYF TRBJ2-3 TRBV7-9
CASSQDSSGSITGELFF TRBJ2-2 TRBV4-3
CASSLAWEKEAFF TRBJ1-1 TRBV11-2
CASSQRAEAFF TRBJ1-1 TRBV3-1
CASSPGGTKGIYEQYF TRBJ2-7 TRBV9
CASSFSDRVADTQYF TRBJ2-3 TRBV11-1
CATSDSSRPSTDTQYF TRBJ2-3 TRBV24-1
CASSQEYRGNEQYF TRBJ2-7 TRBV4-3
CASSLEYEQYF TRBJ2-7 TRBV7-8
CASSSGLPNTEAFF TRBJ1-1 TRBV7-4
CASSMRYEKLFF TRBJ1-4 TRBV19
CAISVGSSTDTQYF TRBJ2-3 TRBV10-3
CASSYVTGGLYNEQFF TRBJ2-1 TRBV6-2/TRBV6-3
CASSRYREETQYF TRBJ2-5 TRBV19
CASSPRPRIRGTDTQYF TRBJ2-3 TRBV7-3
CATSGLSGSGTGELFF TRBJ2-2 TRBV24-1
CASSFARSDTQYF TRBJ2-3 TRBV7-3
CASNRGTSGLREQYF TRBJ2-7 TRBV7-9
CASSEDSGGPYNEQFF TRBJ2-1 TRBV6-1
CASSPTRSRTDTQYF TRBJ2-3 TRBV10-2
CASRPDRVFHTEAFF TRBJ1-1 TRBV5-1